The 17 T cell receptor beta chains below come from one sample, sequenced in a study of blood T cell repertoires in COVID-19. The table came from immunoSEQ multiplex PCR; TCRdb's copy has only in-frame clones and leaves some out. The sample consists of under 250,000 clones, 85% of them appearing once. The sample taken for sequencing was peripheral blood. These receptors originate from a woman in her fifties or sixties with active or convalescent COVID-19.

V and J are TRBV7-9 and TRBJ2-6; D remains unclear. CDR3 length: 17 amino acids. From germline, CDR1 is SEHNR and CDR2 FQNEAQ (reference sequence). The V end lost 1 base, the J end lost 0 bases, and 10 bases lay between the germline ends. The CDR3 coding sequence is TGTGCCAGCAGCTTAGTGGTAGCATTCTCTGGGGCCAACGTCCTGACTTTC. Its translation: CASSLVVAFSGANVLTF.

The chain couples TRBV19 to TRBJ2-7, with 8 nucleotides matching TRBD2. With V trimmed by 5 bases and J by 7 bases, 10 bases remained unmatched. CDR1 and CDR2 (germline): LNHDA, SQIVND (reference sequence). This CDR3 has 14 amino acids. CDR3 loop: CASSGTGRVGEQYF. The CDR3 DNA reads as TGTGCCAGTAGTGGTACCGGGAGGGTGGGGGAGCAGTACTTC.

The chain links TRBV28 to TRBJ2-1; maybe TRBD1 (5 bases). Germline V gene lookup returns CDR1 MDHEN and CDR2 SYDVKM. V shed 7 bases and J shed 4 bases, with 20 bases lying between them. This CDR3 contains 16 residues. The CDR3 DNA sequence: TGTGCCAGCAAACCTACCCTAGGGGCCGAGTACAATGAGCAGTTCTTC. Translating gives CASKPTLGAEYNEQFF.

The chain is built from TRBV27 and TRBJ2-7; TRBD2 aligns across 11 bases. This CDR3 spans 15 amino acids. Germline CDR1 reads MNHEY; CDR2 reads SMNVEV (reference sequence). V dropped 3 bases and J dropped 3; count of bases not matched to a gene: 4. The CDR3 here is CASSFGLAGLYEQYF. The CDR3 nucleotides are TGTGCCAGCAGTTTCGGACTAGCGGGTCTCTACGAGCAGTACTTC.

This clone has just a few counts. The CDR3 DNA follows: TGTGCCAGCAGAAGGGACAGGGGTTTGTTCGCTTTCTTT. It specifies CASRRDRGLFAFF. V usage is TRBV12-3 or TRBV12-4 and J usage is TRBJ1-1; 10 nucleotides agree with TRBD1. Germline trimming cut 6 bases from V and 11 bases from J; bases unmatched to any gene: 9. The CDR3 is 13 residues long.

The CDR3, as DNA: TGTGCCAGCAGCTTAGCGAGGTCCGGGTACACTGAAGCTTTCTTT. Translation: CASSLARSGYTEAFF. The V call is TRBV7-9, the J call TRBJ1-1; no definite D call. Germline CDR1 and CDR2: SEHNR and FQNEAQ (reference sequence). V was cut by 0 bases and J by 3 bases, with 11 bases left in between. There are 15 residues in the CDR3.

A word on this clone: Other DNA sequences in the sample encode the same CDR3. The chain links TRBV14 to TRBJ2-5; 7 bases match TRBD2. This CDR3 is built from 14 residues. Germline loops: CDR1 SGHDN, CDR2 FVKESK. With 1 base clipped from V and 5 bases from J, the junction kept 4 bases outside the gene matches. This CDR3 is CASSQGLAVETQYF. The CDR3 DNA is TGTGCCAGCAGCCAAGGCCTAGCGGTTGAGACCCAGTACTTC.

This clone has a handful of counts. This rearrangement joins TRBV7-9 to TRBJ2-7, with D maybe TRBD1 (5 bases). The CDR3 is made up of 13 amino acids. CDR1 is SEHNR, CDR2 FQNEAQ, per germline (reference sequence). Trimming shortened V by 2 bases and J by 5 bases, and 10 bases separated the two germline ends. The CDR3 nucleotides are TGTGCCAGCAGCTTATCCGGCAGGGACGAGCAGTACGTC. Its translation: CASSLSGRDEQYV.

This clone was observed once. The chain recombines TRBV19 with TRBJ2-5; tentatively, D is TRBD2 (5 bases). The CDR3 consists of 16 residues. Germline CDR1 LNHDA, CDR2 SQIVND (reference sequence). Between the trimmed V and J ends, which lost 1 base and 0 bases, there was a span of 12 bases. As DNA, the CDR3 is TGTGCCAGTAGTATAGTGCCGGGCGGGTACCAAGAGACCCAGTACTTC. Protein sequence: CASSIVPGGYQETQYF.

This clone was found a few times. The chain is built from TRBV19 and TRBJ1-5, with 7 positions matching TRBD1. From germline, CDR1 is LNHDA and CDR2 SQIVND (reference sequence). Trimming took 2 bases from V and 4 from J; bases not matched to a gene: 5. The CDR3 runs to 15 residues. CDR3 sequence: CASSITGVGNQPQHF. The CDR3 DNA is TGTGCCAGTAGTATAACAGGGGTAGGGAATCAGCCCCAGCATTTT.

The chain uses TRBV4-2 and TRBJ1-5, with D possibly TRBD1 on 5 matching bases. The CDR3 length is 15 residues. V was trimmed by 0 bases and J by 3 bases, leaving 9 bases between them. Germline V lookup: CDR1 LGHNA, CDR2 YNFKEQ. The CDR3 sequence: CASSQEPGFNQPQHF. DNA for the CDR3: TGTGCCAGCAGCCAAGAGCCAGGGTTCAATCAGCCCCAGCATTTT.

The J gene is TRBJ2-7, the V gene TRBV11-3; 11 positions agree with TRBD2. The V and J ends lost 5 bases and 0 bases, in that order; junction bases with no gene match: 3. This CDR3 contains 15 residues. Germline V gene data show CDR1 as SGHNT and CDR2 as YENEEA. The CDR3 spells CASSRGLADSYEQYF. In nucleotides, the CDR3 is TGTGCCAGCAGCCGGGGACTAGCGGACTCCTACGAGCAGTACTTC. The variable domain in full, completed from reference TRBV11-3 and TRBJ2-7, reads EAGVVQSPRYKIIEKKQPVAFWCNPISGHNTLYWYLQNLGQGPELLIRYENEEAVDDSQLPKDRFSAERLKGVDSTLKIQPAELGDSAVYLCASSRGLADSYEQYFGPGTRLTVT.

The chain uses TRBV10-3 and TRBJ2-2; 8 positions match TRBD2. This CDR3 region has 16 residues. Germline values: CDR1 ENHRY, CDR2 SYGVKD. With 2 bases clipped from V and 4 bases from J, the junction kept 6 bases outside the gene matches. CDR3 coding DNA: TGTGCCATCAGTGAGCCCGCGGGGGGCGGCACCGGGGAGCTGTTTTTT. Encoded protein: CAISEPAGGGTGELFF.

CDR3: CASSPGTSNDEQFF. In DNA form, the CDR3 reads TGTGCCAGCAGCCCCGGGACTAGTAATGATGAGCAGTTCTTC. The J gene is TRBJ2-1, the V gene TRBV7-8; 8 bases align to TRBD2. The CDR3 loop spans 14 amino acids. The V and J ends lost 5 bases and 8 bases, in that order; junction bases with no gene match: 8. Germline CDR1 reads SGHVS; CDR2 reads FQNEAQ.

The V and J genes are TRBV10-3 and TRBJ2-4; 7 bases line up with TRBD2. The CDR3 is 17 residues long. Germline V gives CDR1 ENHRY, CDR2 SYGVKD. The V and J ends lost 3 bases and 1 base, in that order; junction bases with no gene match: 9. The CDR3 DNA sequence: TGTGCCATCAGTGACGGCTGGGGGGGAAGTGCCAAAAACATTCAGTACTTC. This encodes CAISDGWGGSAKNIQYF.

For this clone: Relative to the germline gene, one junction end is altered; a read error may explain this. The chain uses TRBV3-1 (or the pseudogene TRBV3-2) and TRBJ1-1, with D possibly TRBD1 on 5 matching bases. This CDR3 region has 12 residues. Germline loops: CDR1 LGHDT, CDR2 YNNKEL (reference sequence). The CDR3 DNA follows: TGTGCCAGCAGCCTCACCTCGGGGGGAATTTCCTTT. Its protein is CASSLTSGGISF.

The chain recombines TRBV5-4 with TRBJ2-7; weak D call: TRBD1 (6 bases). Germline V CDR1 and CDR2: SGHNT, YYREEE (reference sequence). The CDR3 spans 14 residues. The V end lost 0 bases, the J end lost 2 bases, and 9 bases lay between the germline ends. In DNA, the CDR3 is TGTGCCAGCAGCTTGGATCAGGGGACCTACGAGCAGTACTTC. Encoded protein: CASSLDQGTYEQYF.